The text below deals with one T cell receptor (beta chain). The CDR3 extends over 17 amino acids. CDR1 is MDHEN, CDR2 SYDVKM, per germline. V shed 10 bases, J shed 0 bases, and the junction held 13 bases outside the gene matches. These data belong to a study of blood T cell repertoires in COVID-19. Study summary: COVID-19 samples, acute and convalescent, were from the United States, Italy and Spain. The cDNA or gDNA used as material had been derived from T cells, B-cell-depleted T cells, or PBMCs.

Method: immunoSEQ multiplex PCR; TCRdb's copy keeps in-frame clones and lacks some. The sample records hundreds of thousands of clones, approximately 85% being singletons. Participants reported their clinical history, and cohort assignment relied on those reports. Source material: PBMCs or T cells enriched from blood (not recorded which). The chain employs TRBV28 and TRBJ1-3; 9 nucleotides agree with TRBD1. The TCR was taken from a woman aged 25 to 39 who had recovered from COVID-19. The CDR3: CATQSLTGGDSGNTIYF. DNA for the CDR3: TGTGCCACACAGAGTTTGACAGGGGGGGACTCTGGAAACACCATATATTTT.